This entry is about one T cell receptor beta chain. Antigen specificity is unknown. The data were taken from a study of pediatric ulcerative colitis. Study findings and constraints: Repertoires came from total lymphocyte DNA, not specific subsets.

The V segment lost 5 bases and the J segment 3 bases; nucleotides outside the gene matches: 8. The CDR3 has 18 residues. Per germline, CDR1 SGHVS and CDR2 FNYEAQ. Ulcerative colitis patients received no immunosuppressive medication before the diagnostic colonoscopy. Sequencing was performed with immunoSEQ multiplex PCR; in TCRdb, only in-frame clones are kept and a portion is missing. The sample has about 64,000 clones; around four fifths are singletons. This clonotype was sampled from a boy aged 10-17 years with moderate ulcerative colitis. Sequenced sample: blood. The rearrangement uses TRBV7-6 and TRBJ1-6, with 12 bases fitting TRBD1. The CDR3 spells CASSPGTGGGHYNSPLHF. The CDR3 bases are TGTGCCAGCAGCCCCGGGACAGGGGGCGGCCACTATAATTCACCCCTCCACTTT. Full variable domain (rest looked up from reference TRBV7-6 and TRBJ1-6): GAGVSQSPRYKVTKRGQDVALRCDPISGHVSLYWYRQALGQGPEFLTYFNYEAQQDKSGLPNDRFSAERPEGSISTLTIQRTEQRDSAMYRCASSPGTGGGHYNSPLHFGNGTRLTVT.